Presented here are 18 T cell receptor beta chains from one specimen sequenced in a study of shared clonotypes between healthy human individuals. Sequencing was performed with immunoSEQ multiplex PCR; in TCRdb, only in-frame clones are kept and a portion is missing. The data contain about 1 million clones, about 76% of them singletons. The sequenced sample consisted of memory CD4+ T cells sorted from blood. Subset denoted: CD45RA-negative fraction. The receptors originated from a man aged 18 to 29 in good health.

Only one count was recorded for this clone. The V gene is TRBV19, the J gene TRBJ2-3; 14 positions match TRBD2. Per the germline V gene, CDR1 is LNHDA and CDR2 is SQIVND (reference sequence). The CDR3 spans 17 residues. Trimming at V came to 5 bases and at J to 1 base, leaving 5 bases not matched to a gene. CDR3 DNA sequence: TGTGCCAGTAGTTCGGGACTAGCGGGGGTGCGCACAGATACGCAGTATTTT. Protein sequence: CASSSGLAGVRTDTQYF.

This rearrangement joins TRBV18 to TRBJ2-5; unclear D gene. Looked up from germline, CDR1 is KGHSH and CDR2 is LQKENI. Deletions cut 3 bases from V and 2 bases from J, with 10 bases between. CDR3 size: 14 residues. The CDR3 protein is CASSPGRLQETQYF. The CDR3 DNA follows: TGTGCCAGCTCACCCGGACGGCTACAAGAGACCCAGTACTTC.

This clone has a single count. J is TRBJ2-1 and V is TRBV30; 14 bases are a match to TRBD2. V shed 5 bases, J shed 7 bases, and the junction held 4 bases outside the gene matches. The CDR3 runs 14 residues. In germline, CDR1 is GTSNPN, CDR2 SVGIG (reference sequence). The CDR3 loop is CAWGGLAGDNEQFF. The CDR3 nucleotides read TGTGCCTGGGGGGGACTAGCGGGAGATAATGAGCAGTTCTTC. Together with reference TRBV30 and TRBJ2-1, the CDR3 gives the full variable domain: SQTIHQWPATLVQPVGSPLSLECTVEGTSNPNLYWYRQAAGRGLQLLFYSVGIGQISSEVPQNLSASRPQDRQFILSSKKLLLSDSGFYLCAWGGLAGDNEQFFGPGTRLTVL.

This clone turned up a few times. This rearrangement joins TRBV5-6 to TRBJ2-5; D gene uncertain. The ends were cut back, 2 bases at V and 4 bases at J, with 9 bases in the middle. This CDR3 comprises 13 residues. Germline loops: CDR1 SGHDT, CDR2 YYEEEE. This CDR3 is CASSFVAAETQYF. The CDR3 nucleotides read TGTGCCAGCAGCTTTGTTGCGGCAGAGACCCAGTACTTC.

The chain links TRBV28 to TRBJ2-7; 7 nucleotides align to TRBD1. This CDR3 spans 14 amino acids. After removal of 7 bases from V and 2 bases from J, the junction contained 8 bases not matched to a gene. Germline V gene lookup returns CDR1 MDHEN and CDR2 SYDVKM. The CDR3 protein is CASTRDSLTYEQYF. The CDR3 DNA is TGTGCCAGCACCAGGGACAGTTTAACCTACGAGCAGTACTTC.

The chain has TRBV4-3 and TRBJ2-7, with D possibly being TRBD1 (5 bases). This CDR3 is built from 15 residues. V lost 1 base and J lost 0, with 10 bases in between. CDR1 is LGHNA and CDR2 is YSLEER in the germline V gene. CDR3 loop: CASSQGKGASYEQYF. CDR3 coding DNA: TGCGCCAGCAGCCAAGGGAAAGGGGCCTCCTACGAGCAGTACTTC.

The chain links TRBV7-9 to TRBJ1-2; D unclear. The ends were cut back, 5 bases at V and 8 bases at J, with 15 bases in the middle. CDR1 is SEHNR, CDR2 FQNEAQ, per germline (reference sequence). This CDR3 is 13 amino acids long. In DNA form, the CDR3 reads TGTGCCAGCAGCCCCGAATCCGAATGGGGCTACACCTTC. It is translated as CASSPESEWGYTF.

The rearrangement uses TRBV5-4 and TRBJ1-2; D is perhaps TRBD1 (6 bases). With 5 bases removed from V and 7 bases from J, the gap between germline ends came to 24 bases. The CDR3 is made up of 16 amino acids. The V gene's germline CDR1 is SGHNT and CDR2 YYREEE (reference sequence). CDR3 sequence (DNA): TGTGCCAGCAGTCCTGGGCATGCCCGACAGGTAGCTGGCTACACCTTC. Protein sequence: CASSPGHARQVAGYTF.

The V call is TRBV7-9, the J call TRBJ2-7; TRBD2 agrees at 13 bases. This CDR3 region has 15 residues. The ends lost 1 base at V and 6 bases at J; junction bases unmatched: 3. Germline V gene lookup returns CDR1 SEHNR and CDR2 FQNEAQ (reference sequence). The CDR3 loop is CASSLDGTSGVEQYF. CDR3 coding DNA: TGTGCCAGCAGCTTAGATGGGACTAGCGGGGTCGAGCAGTACTTC.

This clone was counted a few times. The chain uses TRBV19 and TRBJ1-1; 8 bases are a match to TRBD1. V gave up 6 bases and J gave up 0 bases; unmatched junction bases: 3. Per germline, CDR1 LNHDA and CDR2 SQIVND (reference sequence). The CDR3 loop spans 14 amino acids. DNA of the CDR3: TGTGCCAGTAGCGGACAGGGTATGAACACTGAAGCTTTCTTT. Residues: CASSGQGMNTEAFF.

The chain joins TRBV14 to TRBJ1-6; no clear D. The CDR3 spans 13 residues. Germline V lookup: CDR1 SGHDN, CDR2 FVKESK. The germline V and J ends were trimmed by 4 bases and 10 bases, with 11 bases remaining between them. Written as DNA, the CDR3 is TGTGCCAGCAGCCTCGGACGAGTCTCACCCCTCCACTTT. Its protein product is CASSLGRVSPLHF.

V gene TRBV9 combines with J gene TRBJ2-1; a possible D gene is TRBD2 (6 bases). Trimming took 3 bases from V and 1 from J, leaving 11 bases between them. This CDR3 spans 15 amino acids. CDR1 and CDR2 (germline): SGDLS, YYNGEE. The CDR3 DNA reads as TGTGCCAGCAGCGGGAGGGGCAGGTCCTACAATGAGCAGTTCTTC. Its translation is CASSGRGRSYNEQFF.

The chain uses TRBV28 and TRBJ2-1; the D is unclear. CDR1 and CDR2 (germline): MDHEN, SYDVKM. The V end lost 4 bases, the J end lost 8 bases, and 15 bases lay between the germline ends. The CDR3 has 14 amino acids. CDR3 region: CASSWRSLADEQFF. CDR3 DNA sequence: TGTGCCAGCAGTTGGCGGTCGTTGGCGGATGAGCAGTTCTTC.

The chain recombines TRBV19 with TRBJ2-1; D perhaps matches TRBD1 (6 bases). Germline CDR1 and CDR2: LNHDA and SQIVND (reference sequence). The length of the CDR3 is 15 residues. Trimming removed 5 bases at V and 4 bases at J, with 15 bases between. The CDR3 DNA follows: TGTGCCAGTAGTGCCAGGGGTTTTCTATACAATGAGCAGTTCTTC. It encodes CASSARGFLYNEQFF.

Comments on this clone: A read error may account for a junction end that differs from germline. The CDR3 spells CAISDEGDQPQHF. CDR3 coding DNA: TGTGCCATCAGTGACGAGGGAGATCAGCCCCAGCATTTT. The chain joins TRBV6-6 to TRBJ1-5; the D is unclear. Germline V lookup: CDR1 MNHNY, CDR2 SVGAGI (reference sequence). This CDR3 is 13 amino acids long.

The gene calls are TRBV7-9 and TRBJ2-1; tentative D call: TRBD2 (6 bases). Looked up from germline, CDR1 is SEHNR and CDR2 is FQNEAQ (reference sequence). The CDR3 sequence is 16 residues long. Trimming cost V 2 bases and J 0 bases, with 11 bases left between them. CDR3 coding DNA: TGTGCCAGCAGCTTAAAAGGCGGGATCTCCTACAATGAGCAGTTCTTC. It codes for CASSLKGGISYNEQFF.

In the case of this clone: Other DNA sequences of this sample code for an identical CDR3. The CDR3 coding sequence is TGTGCCAGCAGTTACTCGAATTCACCCCTCCACTTT. As protein: CASSYSNSPLHF. The chain combines TRBV6-6 with TRBJ1-6, with unresolved D. Trimming cost V 0 bases and J 7 bases, with 1 base left between them. The CDR3 has 12 residues. Per germline, CDR1 MNHNY and CDR2 SVGAGI (reference sequence).

The chain recombines TRBV6-5 with TRBJ1-2; D gene ambiguous. CDR3 size: 12 residues. V was trimmed by 5 bases and J by 5 bases, leaving 9 bases between them. Germline CDR1 reads MNHEY; CDR2 reads SVGAGI. CDR3 coding DNA: TGTGCCAGCAGTATGACCCGGTATGGCTACACCTTC. Translated, it gives CASSMTRYGYTF.